The 7 T cell receptor beta chains below were found in one sample sequenced in a study of post-analysis software for immune sequencing data. Study-wide results and limits: Elevated frequency relative to controls characterized several TRBV segments in patients, TRBV5-6, TRBV5-1 and TRBV20-1 among them.

The antigens for these receptors are not known. Prepared libraries of TCR beta cDNA carried unique molecular identifiers. TCRdb ran MiXCR on the PCR reads and lists one entry per CDR3 protein. The sample yields hundreds of thousands of distinct CDR3 sequences, around 60% seen once. Sequencing used blood. These receptors all come from a girl aged 2-10 years with multiple sclerosis.

The V call is TRBV20-1, the J call TRBJ1-1; D is possibly TRBD1 (5 bases). The CDR3 covers 13 residues. Germline lookup yields CDR1 DFQATT and CDR2 SNEGSKA (reference sequence). Trimming shortened V by 3 bases and J by 3 bases, and 11 bases separated the two germline ends. The CDR3 DNA is TGCAGTGCTAGTATGGGGCGGGACACTGAAGCTTTCTTT. Protein sequence: CSASMGRDTEAFF.

V is TRBV10-3 and J is TRBJ1-1, with D unresolved. The CDR3 is 13 residues long. CDR1 is ENHRY, CDR2 SYGVKD, per germline. The V end lost 4 bases, the J end lost 1 base, and 7 bases lay between the germline ends. In nucleotides, the CDR3 is TGTGCCATCAGTGGAGGAGAGAACACTGAAGCTTTCTTT. It is translated as CAISGGENTEAFF.

V usage is TRBV6-1 and J usage is TRBJ2-4, with 8 bases identical to TRBD1. The junction had 10 bases not matched to a gene; V was cut back by 5 bases and J by 1 base. From germline, CDR1 is MNHNS and CDR2 SASEGT. The CDR3 length is 17 residues. The CDR3 nucleotides are TGTGCCAGCAGTAAACGATTCAGGGGGCACGCCAAAAACATTCAGTACTTC. This translates into CASSKRFRGHAKNIQYF.

This clonotype was counted only a few times. The chain combines TRBV27 with TRBJ1-6; D may be TRBD1 (5 bases). V shed 3 bases and J shed 9 bases, with 15 bases lying between them. The CDR3 is 15 residues long. Germline CDR1 MNHEY, CDR2 SMNVEV (reference sequence). The CDR3 nucleotides read TGTGCCAGCAGTTTTCGCAGGGAATTAGGTTCACCCCTCCACTTT. Translating it yields CASSFRRELGSPLHF.

This clonotype was detected only a few times. The chain joins TRBV7-8 to TRBJ2-1, with 8 bases lining up with TRBD2. This CDR3 contains 17 residues. V lost 2 bases and J lost 10; bases outside the gene matches: 16. Germline V gene lookup returns CDR1 SGHVS and CDR2 FQNEAQ. DNA of the CDR3: TGTGCCAGCAGCTTAATGCATGGTAGCGGGGCCGTCCGAGAGCAGTTCTTC. It is translated as CASSLMHGSGAVREQFF.

The chain links TRBV20-1 to TRBJ2-2; 7 bases are shared with TRBD1. Trimming at V came to 1 base and at J to 6 bases, leaving 5 bases not matched to a gene. The CDR3 length is 14 residues. Germline CDR1 is DFQATT and CDR2 is SNEGSKA (reference sequence). For the CDR3, the DNA is TGCAGTGCTAGAGGAGGGGGCCCGGCCGGGGAGCTGTTTTTT. It translates to CSARGGGPAGELFF.

As to this clonotype: The germline gene is not matched at one end of the junction; a read error may be the cause. The CDR3 region is CASRSPGGEQNF. DNA for the CDR3: TGTGCCAGCAGATCTCCGGGTGGCGAGCAGAACTTC. The V call is TRBV27, the J call TRBJ2-5; D is undetermined. This CDR3 has 12 amino acids. Germline lookup yields CDR1 MNHEY and CDR2 SMNVEV (reference sequence).